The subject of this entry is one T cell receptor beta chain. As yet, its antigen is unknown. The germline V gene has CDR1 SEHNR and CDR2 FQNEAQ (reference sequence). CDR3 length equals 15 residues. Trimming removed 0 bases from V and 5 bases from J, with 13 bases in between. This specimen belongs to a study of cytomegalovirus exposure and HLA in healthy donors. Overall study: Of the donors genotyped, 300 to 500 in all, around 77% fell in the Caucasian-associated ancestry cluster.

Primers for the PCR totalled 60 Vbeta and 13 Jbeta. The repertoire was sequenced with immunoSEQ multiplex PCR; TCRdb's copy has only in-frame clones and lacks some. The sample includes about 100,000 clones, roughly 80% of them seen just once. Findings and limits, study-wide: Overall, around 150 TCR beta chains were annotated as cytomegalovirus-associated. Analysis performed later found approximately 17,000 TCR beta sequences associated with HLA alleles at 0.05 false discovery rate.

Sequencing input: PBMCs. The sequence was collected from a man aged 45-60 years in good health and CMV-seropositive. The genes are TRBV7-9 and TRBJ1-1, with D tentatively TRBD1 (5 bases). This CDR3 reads CASSLAAGMGTEAFF. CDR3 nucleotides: TGTGCCAGCAGCTTAGCGGCAGGGATGGGGACTGAAGCTTTCTTT. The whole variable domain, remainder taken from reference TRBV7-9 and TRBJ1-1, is DTGVSQNPRHKITKRGQNVTFRCDPISEHNRLYWYRQTLGQGPEFLTYFQNEAQLEKSRLLSDRFSAERPKGSFSTLEIQRTEQGDSAMYLCASSLAAGMGTEAFFGQGTRLTVV.